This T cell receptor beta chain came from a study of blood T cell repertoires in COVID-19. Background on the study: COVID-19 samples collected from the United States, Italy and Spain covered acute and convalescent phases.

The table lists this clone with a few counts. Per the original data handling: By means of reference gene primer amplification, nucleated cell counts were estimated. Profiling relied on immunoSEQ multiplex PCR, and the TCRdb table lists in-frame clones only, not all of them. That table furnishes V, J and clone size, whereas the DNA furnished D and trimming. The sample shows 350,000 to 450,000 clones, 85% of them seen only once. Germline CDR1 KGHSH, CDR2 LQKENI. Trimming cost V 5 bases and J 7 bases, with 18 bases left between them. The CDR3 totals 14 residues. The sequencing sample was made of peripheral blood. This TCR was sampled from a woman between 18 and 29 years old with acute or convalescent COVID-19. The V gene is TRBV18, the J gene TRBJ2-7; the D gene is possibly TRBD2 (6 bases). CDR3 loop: CASSTANRDSEQYF. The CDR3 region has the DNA TGTGCCAGCTCAACGGCAAACCGGGACTCAGAGCAGTACTTC.